These 30 T cell receptor beta chains were all obtained from the same sample, sequenced in a study of cytomegalovirus exposure and HLA in healthy donors. The PCR contained 60 Vbeta and 13 Jbeta primers. TCRdb's table, derived via immunoSEQ multiplex PCR, lists solely in-frame clones and lacks some. The sample contains around 220,000 clones, approximately 79% of which appear only once. Sequenced sample: PBMCs. These TCRs come from a young man in good health and CMV-seronegative.

The chain combines TRBV15 with TRBJ2-3; a possible D gene is TRBD2 (6 bases). The CDR3 spans 15 residues. Trimming took 1 base from V and 1 from J, leaving 9 bases between them. Germline V gene lookup returns CDR1 LNHNV and CDR2 YYDKDF (reference sequence). This chain's CDR3 is CATSRGASGTDTQYF. The CDR3 coding sequence is TGTGCCACCAGCAGAGGGGCTAGCGGCACAGATACGCAGTATTTT. Supplemented by reference TRBV15 and TRBJ2-3, the full variable domain reads DAMVIQNPRYQVTQFGKPVTLSCSQTLNHNVMYWYQQKSSQAPKLLFHYYDKDFNNEADTPDNFQSRRPNTSFCFLDIRSPGLGDTAMYLCATSRGASGTDTQYFGPGTRLTVL.

The V gene is TRBV18, the J gene TRBJ2-2; 9 positions agree with TRBD1. This CDR3 is built from 15 residues. Germline CDR1 and CDR2: KGHSH and LQKENI. V was pared by 6 bases and J by 1 base, with 3 bases of the junction left unmatched. DNA for the CDR3: TGTGCCAGCTCCCCGGACAGGGGGAACACCGGGGAGCTGTTTTTT. Protein product: CASSPDRGNTGELFF. The whole variable domain, filled in from reference TRBV18 and TRBJ2-2, reads NAGVMQNPRHLVRRRGQEARLRCSPMKGHSHVYWYRQLPEEGLKFMVYLQKENIIDESGMPKERFSAEFPKEGPSILRIQQVVRGDSAAYFCASSPDRGNTGELFFGEGSRLTVL.

The chain uses TRBV9 and TRBJ1-2; no clear D gene. The germline V gene has CDR1 SGDLS and CDR2 YYNGEE. Trimming cost V 2 bases and J 7 bases, with 12 bases left between them. The CDR3 has 13 residues. CDR3 region: CASSVEELSGYTF. CDR3 DNA sequence: TGTGCCAGCAGCGTTGAGGAGCTCAGTGGCTACACCTTC.

The rearrangement links TRBV27 to TRBJ1-5; 7 positions match TRBD1. Trimming took 5 bases from V and 6 from J; bases not matched to a gene: 10. CDR1 MNHEY and CDR2 SMNVEV come from the germline V gene (reference sequence). The CDR3 has 15 residues. CDR3 coding DNA: TGTGCCAGCAGTACGACAGGGCCGCTGCCTCAGCCCCAGCATTTT. Translating it yields CASSTTGPLPQPQHF.

This clone has just one count. The chain links TRBV7-9 to TRBJ2-7, with D perhaps TRBD2 (5 bases). In germline, CDR1 is SEHNR, CDR2 FQNEAQ (reference sequence). The V gene lost 5 bases and the J gene lost 1 base, with 15 bases spanning the gap. The CDR3 covers 15 residues. The CDR3 DNA reads as TGTGCCAGCAGCCCCCGGACGGAGGTTTCCTACGAGCAGTACTTC. Its protein product is CASSPRTEVSYEQYF.

For this clone: One junction end does not reproduce the germline sequence, and a read error may be involved. This rearrangement joins TRBV20-1 to TRBJ1-2, with 9 bases identical to TRBD1. This CDR3 contains 11 residues. The germline V gene encodes CDR1 DFQATT and CDR2 SNEGSKA (reference sequence). DNA of the CDR3: TGCAGTACTAGACAGGGGGGTGGCTACACCTTC. Its translation is CSTRQGGGYTF.

The J gene is TRBJ2-3, the V gene TRBV5-1; 9 nucleotides agree with TRBD2. With V trimmed by 6 bases and J by 0 bases, 14 bases remained unmatched. The germline CDR1 and CDR2 sequences are SGHRS and YFSETQ. This CDR3 contains 18 residues. The CDR3 nucleotides read TGCGCCAGCACCCTTAGGGGAAGCGGGAGGCCTAGCACAGATACGCAGTATTTT. This sequence encodes CASTLRGSGRPSTDTQYF.

The rearrangement links TRBV19 to TRBJ1-1, with a possible D match to TRBD1 (6 bases). Germline V gene sequence: CDR1 LNHDA, CDR2 SQIVND (reference sequence). This CDR3 region has 14 residues. V shed 7 bases and J shed 4 bases, with 16 bases lying between them. The CDR3 sequence is CASKKQGDGTEAFF. In DNA form, the CDR3 reads TGTGCCAGTAAAAAACAGGGAGATGGCACTGAAGCTTTCTTT.

The chain has TRBV28 and TRBJ1-3; D is unclear. Trimming stripped 7 bases from V and 0 bases from J, with 10 bases between. The CDR3 is 14 residues long. The germline V gene has CDR1 MDHEN and CDR2 SYDVKM. The CDR3 loop is CASTSPSSGNTIYF. The CDR3 DNA reads TGTGCCAGCACCTCCCCCTCCTCTGGAAACACCATATATTTT.

The J gene is TRBJ1-2, the V gene TRBV19, with TRBD1 matching 10 bases. The CDR3 covers 15 residues. Germline V gives CDR1 LNHDA, CDR2 SQIVND (reference sequence). After removal of 4 bases from V and 3 bases from J, the junction contained 5 bases not matched to a gene. CDR3 coding DNA: TGTGCCAGTAGTAGCCGGGACAGGGGCTACTATGGCTACACCTTC. Its protein is CASSSRDRGYYGYTF.

The genes are TRBV4-1 and TRBJ1-4; tentatively, D is TRBD1 (5 bases). Trimming stripped 1 base from V and 7 bases from J, with 10 bases between. Germline CDR1 and CDR2: MGHRA and YSYEKL. This CDR3 region has 14 residues. DNA for the CDR3: TGCGCCAGCAGCCAAGGACAGATCGGTGAAAAACTGTTTTTT. Encoded protein: CASSQGQIGEKLFF.

This clone was counted between two and nine times. This chain uses TRBV6-4 with TRBJ2-5; a weak D match, TRBD1 (5 bases). This CDR3 region has 13 residues. V dropped 6 bases and J dropped 3 bases, with 11 bases sitting between them. The V gene's germline CDR1 is MRHNA and CDR2 SNTAGT. In nucleotides, the CDR3 is TGTGCCAGCAGCCGATCAGGGAAAGAGACCCAGTACTTC. This encodes CASSRSGKETQYF.

The chain couples TRBV7-9 to TRBJ2-5; TRBD1 matches 8 bases. The length of the CDR3 is 13 residues. In germline, CDR1 is SEHNR, CDR2 FQNEAQ (reference sequence). V trimming: 4 bases; J trimming: 5 bases; junction bases outside the gene matches: 3. The CDR3 DNA reads as TGTGCCAGCAGCTCGGACAGGGCTGAGACCCAGTACTTC. Its protein is CASSSDRAETQYF.

The chain recombines TRBV4-3 with TRBJ2-5, with no clear D. The better agreement between TRBJ2-7 and the DNA end casts doubt on the J call. Germline CDR1 LGHNA, CDR2 YSLEER. This CDR3 is 15 amino acids long. The CDR3 region is CASSQKLPSFHEQYF. CDR3 DNA sequence: TGCGCCAGCAGCCAAAAGCTCCCTAGTTTCCACGAGCAGTACTTC.

The rearrangement joins TRBV20-1 to TRBJ1-2, with TRBD1 as a possible D gene (6 bases). Germline V gene sequence: CDR1 DFQATT, CDR2 SNEGSKA (reference sequence). This CDR3 is built from 11 residues. With 4 bases removed from V and 7 bases from J, the gap between germline ends came to 10 bases. In nucleotides, the CDR3 is TGCAGTGCTACAGGGGTAGGTGGCTACACCTTC. This encodes CSATGVGGYTF.

The V call is TRBV28, the J call TRBJ1-1; 7 bases map to TRBD1. CDR1 is MDHEN and CDR2 is SYDVKM in the germline V gene. The CDR3 totals 15 residues. The V and J ends lost 3 bases and 2 bases, in that order; junction bases with no gene match: 6. CDR3 nucleotides: TGTGCCAGCAGTTTGATGGGACAGTCCAACACTGAAGCTTTCTTT. Protein product: CASSLMGQSNTEAFF. Full variable domain (outside the CDR3, taken from reference TRBV28 and TRBJ1-1): DVKVTQSSRYLVKRTGEKVFLECVQDMDHENMFWYRQDPGLGLRLIYFSYDVKMKEKGDIPEGYSVSREKKERFSLILESASTNQTSMYLCASSLMGQSNTEAFFGQGTRLTVV.

The V call is TRBV19, the J call TRBJ2-1; the D gene is possibly TRBD2 (6 bases). The CDR3 loop spans 14 amino acids. Germline V gene data show CDR1 as LNHDA and CDR2 as SQIVND (reference sequence). Trimming stripped 5 bases from V and 4 bases from J, with 12 bases between. CDR3 coding DNA: TGTGCCAGTAGTCCCGGGGGAGATTACAATGAGCAGTTCTTC. It specifies CASSPGGDYNEQFF.

This clone was picked up one time. The rearrangement links TRBV25-1 to TRBJ2-5; 8 nucleotides match TRBD1. The junction had 0 bases not matched to a gene; V was cut back by 2 bases and J by 1 base. CDR1 MGHDK and CDR2 SYGVNS come from the germline V gene. There are 14 residues in the CDR3. CDR3 coding DNA: TGTGCCAGCAGTGAAACAGGGGGCCAAGAGACCCAGTACTTC. Translation gives CASSETGGQETQYF.

This sequence joins TRBV19 and TRBJ1-1; 10 nucleotides agree with TRBD1. From germline, CDR1 is LNHDA and CDR2 SQIVND (reference sequence). V was clipped by 4 bases and J by 2 bases; unmatched bases: 13. The length of the CDR3 is 18 residues. Here the CDR3 reads CASSKYPGQGSSNTEAFF. The CDR3 nucleotides read TGTGCCAGTAGTAAATATCCGGGACAGGGGAGTAGTAACACTGAAGCTTTCTTT.

This clone appeared a single time. The J gene is TRBJ1-1, the V gene TRBV6-6; the match to TRBD1 covers 8 bases. The CDR3 is 13 amino acids. From germline, CDR1 is MNHNY and CDR2 SVGAGI (reference sequence). V dropped 5 bases and J dropped 4; count of bases not matched to a gene: 3. The CDR3 nucleotides are TGTGCCAGCAGTAGACAGGGGCCCACTGAAGCTTTCTTT. It specifies CASSRQGPTEAFF.

This chain joins TRBV13 and TRBJ1-1, with 9 bases that match TRBD1. The CDR3 loop spans 15 amino acids. The V segment lost 5 bases and the J segment 4 bases; nucleotides outside the gene matches: 8. Germline V lookup: CDR1 PRHDT, CDR2 FYEKMQ (reference sequence). Written as DNA, the CDR3 is TGTGCCAGCAGCCCAACAGGGACAGGGCTCACTGAAGCTTTCTTT. The encoded protein is CASSPTGTGLTEAFF.

This chain connects TRBV28 to TRBJ1-4; unclear D gene. CDR3 length: 16 residues. Trimming took off 4 bases at V and 0 bases at J, with 12 bases between the two ends. Germline CDR1 and CDR2: MDHEN and SYDVKM. CDR3 residues: CASSSRRATTNEKLFF. As DNA, the CDR3 is TGTGCCAGCAGTTCCCGGCGGGCCACAACTAATGAAAAACTGTTTTTT.

The gene calls are TRBV7-3 and TRBJ1-1, with D uncertain. V was trimmed by 4 bases and J by 3 bases, leaving 12 bases between them. The CDR3 runs to 14 residues. Germline-derived CDR1 and CDR2 are SGHTA and FQGTGA. The DNA of the CDR3 is TGTGCCAGCAGCTCCGGAGGTGGGGACACTGAAGCTTTCTTT. It codes for CASSSGGGDTEAFF.

The genes are TRBV29-1 and TRBJ1-1; unclear D gene. This CDR3 is 13 amino acids long. The V end was cut by 6 bases, the J end by 0 bases, with 11 bases between. Germline loops: CDR1 SQVTM, CDR2 ANQGSEA. In DNA, the CDR3 is TGCAGCGTGAGGGTTACCGTGAACACTGAAGCTTTCTTT. Its protein product is CSVRVTVNTEAFF.

V gene TRBV7-3 combines with J gene TRBJ2-7, with D perhaps matching TRBD2 (6 bases). Trimming took 4 bases from V and 2 from J, leaving 15 bases between them. CDR1 is SGHTA, CDR2 FQGTGA, per germline. The CDR3 totals 15 residues. The CDR3 nucleotides are TGTGCCAGCAGCTCTGGGGGGTTAGGAGCCTACGAGCAGTACTTC. Encoded protein: CASSSGGLGAYEQYF.

The J gene is TRBJ2-7, the V gene TRBV9; 12 bases fit TRBD2. Germline trimming cut 3 bases from V and 8 bases from J; bases unmatched to any gene: 3. CDR1 and CDR2 from the germline V gene are SGDLS and YYNGEE. The CDR3 loop spans 13 amino acids. CDR3 residues: CASSGLAGDQQYF. As DNA, the CDR3 is TGTGCCAGCAGCGGACTAGCGGGAGACCAGCAGTACTTC.

The CDR3 nucleotides are TGCAGCGTGGGGGGTGCAAACGTGGTGGTGGACAGGGTGTCCGGGGAGCTGTTTTTT. It encodes CSVGGANVVVDRVSGELFF. The gene calls are TRBV29-1 and TRBJ2-2; 8 bases agree with TRBD1. J was trimmed by 6 bases and V by 6 bases; bases with no gene match: 24. The CDR3 runs to 19 residues. CDR1 and CDR2 from the germline V gene are SQVTM and ANQGSEA.

The chain couples TRBV9 to TRBJ2-3; no reliable D call. The CDR3 covers 15 residues. Per the germline V gene, CDR1 is SGDLS and CDR2 is YYNGEE. The ends were cut back, 4 bases at V and 0 bases at J, with 12 bases in the middle. The DNA of the CDR3 is TGTGCCAGCAGCCGAGACATTCTTAGCACAGATACGCAGTATTTT. This codes for CASSRDILSTDTQYF.

The rearrangement uses TRBV6-5 and TRBJ2-2, with 10 bases that match TRBD1. Trimming cost V 7 bases and J 2 bases; bases outside gene matches: 4. Germline CDR1 reads MNHEY; CDR2 reads SVGAGI. This CDR3 comprises 15 residues. CDR3 coding DNA: TGTGCCAGCATAGACAGGGGGCGCAACACCGGGGAGCTGTTTTTT. It is translated as CASIDRGRNTGELFF.

The chain is built from TRBV19 and TRBJ2-3, with 10 bases aligning to TRBD1. This CDR3 is 18 amino acids long. V lost 4 bases to trimming and J lost 2 bases; unmatched junction nucleotides: 12. CDR1 LNHDA and CDR2 SQIVND come from the germline V gene (reference sequence). The chain's CDR3 is CASSRQPSDRGITDTQYF. In DNA form, the CDR3 reads TGTGCCAGTAGTAGGCAGCCTTCGGACAGGGGGATCACAGATACGCAGTATTTT.